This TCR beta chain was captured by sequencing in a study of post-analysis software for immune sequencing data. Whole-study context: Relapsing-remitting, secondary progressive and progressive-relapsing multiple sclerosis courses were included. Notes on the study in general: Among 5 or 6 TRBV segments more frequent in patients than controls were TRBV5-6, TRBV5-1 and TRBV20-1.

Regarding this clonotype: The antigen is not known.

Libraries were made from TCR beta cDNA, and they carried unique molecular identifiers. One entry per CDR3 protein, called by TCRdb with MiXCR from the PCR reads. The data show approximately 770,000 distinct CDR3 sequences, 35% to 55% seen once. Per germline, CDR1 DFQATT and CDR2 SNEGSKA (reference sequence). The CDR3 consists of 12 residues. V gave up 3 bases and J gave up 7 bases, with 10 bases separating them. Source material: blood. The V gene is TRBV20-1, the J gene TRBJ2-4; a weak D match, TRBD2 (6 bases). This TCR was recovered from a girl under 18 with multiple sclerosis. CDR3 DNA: TGCAGTGCTAGCGGGAGTCGGAACATTCAGTACTTC. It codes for CSASGSRNIQYF.